The 5 T cell receptor beta chains given below trace back to one sample, sequenced in a study of CD8+ T cells in alopecia areata. Extraction of RNA preceded its reverse transcription into cDNA, which served as the sequencing template. Assay: immunoSEQ multiplex PCR; the TCRdb copy retains only in-frame clones and omits some. The sample holds more than 95,000 clones, about 50% seen once. The sample comprised NKG2D-low CD8+ T cells sorted from blood. These receptors were collected from a human donor with alopecia areata.

The chain employs TRBV7-9 and TRBJ2-7; D is uncertain. CDR3 size: 13 residues. CDR1 is SEHNR, CDR2 FQNEAQ, per germline (reference sequence). V lost 0 bases to trimming and J lost 0 bases, with 3 bases between them. The CDR3 sequence is CASSLADSYEQYF. The CDR3 coding sequence is TGTGCCAGCAGCTTAGCGGACTCCTACGAGCAGTACTTC.

This sequence joins TRBV29-1 and TRBJ2-7; D call uncertain. CDR3 length: 12 residues. Germline CDR1 is SQVTM and CDR2 is ANQGSEA. Between the trimmed V and J ends, which lost 2 bases and 2 bases, there was a span of 7 bases. The CDR3 nucleotides are TGCAGCGTTGAACTGTCCCCCTACGAGCAGTACTTC. Amino acid sequence: CSVELSPYEQYF.

The J gene is TRBJ2-7, the V gene TRBV29-1, with D unclear. CDR3 length equals 15 residues. Germline CDR1 is SQVTM and CDR2 is ANQGSEA. The germline V and J ends were trimmed by 7 bases and 3 bases, with 22 bases remaining between them. CDR3 DNA: TGCAGCGCTCGTGGTACCCTAAACGCGCACTACGAGCAGTACTTC. Its protein product is CSARGTLNAHYEQYF.

This chain links TRBV29-1 with TRBJ2-1, with D possibly being TRBD1 (6 bases). CDR1 and CDR2 (germline): SQVTM, ANQGSEA. The V end lost 7 bases, the J end lost 6 bases, and 13 bases lay between the germline ends. CDR3 length: 12 residues. CDR3 in DNA: TGCAGCGATAAACAGGGATTCAATGAGCAGTTCTTC. As protein: CSDKQGFNEQFF.

The chain links TRBV25-1 to TRBJ1-1; no firm D call. Germline V gene sequence: CDR1 MGHDK, CDR2 SYGVNS. This CDR3 region has 11 residues. V lost 4 bases and J lost 7, with 7 bases in between. CDR3 sequence: CASSVADEAFF. Written as DNA, the CDR3 is TGTGCCAGCAGTGTGGCAGATGAAGCTTTCTTT.